Listed below are T cell receptor beta chains from one sample, sequenced in a study of technical replicates of blood from several donors. Profiling relied on immunoSEQ multiplex PCR, and the TCRdb table lists in-frame clones only, not all of them. The table includes some 70,000 clones, 90% to 95% detected once. The sequencing input was PBMCs. Receptor source: a human donor in good health. Some clones in this sample may be carry-over from other donors' samples. Each CDR3 is given with its conserved first and last residue. A D gene is named only where the DNA matches it firmly. Some rows have no size entry. The others give once, few or many, or a class for an expanded clone.

clone size	D gene	V gene	J gene	CDR3 protein	CDR3 DNA
.	.	TRBV18	TRBJ1-2	CASSPETDYGYTF	TGTGCCAGCTCACCTGAGACAGATTATGGCTACACCTTC
.	.	TRBV27	TRBJ2-3	CASKKGDRLIFDTQYF	TGTGCCAGCAAAAAGGGGGACCGGCTTATTTTTGATACGCAGTATTTT
.	.	TRBV2	TRBJ2-3	CASSVRLIGADTQYF	TGTGCCAGCAGTGTACGACTGATAGGCGCAGATACGCAGTATTTT
.	.	TRBV7-9	TRBJ1-2	CASSLGGRGYTF	TGTGCCAGCAGCTTAGGAGGGAGGGGCTACACCTTC
.	TRBD2	TRBV6-1	TRBJ2-3	CASRELAGRADTQYF	TGTGCCAGCAGAGAACTAGCGGGAAGAGCAGATACGCAGTATTTT
.	.	TRBV7-9	TRBJ1-5	CARRGSRNQPQHF	TGTGCCAGACGGGGATCCCGCAATCAGCCCCAGCATTTT
.	TRBD2	TRBV6-1	TRBJ2-2	CASSVMVGGTGELFF	TGTGCCAGCAGCGTAATGGTGGGAGGGACCGGGGAGCTGTTTTTT
.	.	TRBV4-1	TRBJ1-5	CASSQDSGYMWPQHF	TGCGCCAGCAGCCAAGATTCGGGGTACATGTGGCCCCAGCATTTT
.	.	TRBV19	TRBJ1-2	CASTYLGVSDYGYTF	TGTGCCAGTACCTACCTCGGGGTTTCTGACTATGGCTACACCTTC
.	TRBD2	TRBV7-9	TRBJ2-7	CASSFGGSAYEQYF	TGTGCCAGCAGCTTCGGCGGGAGCGCCTACGAGCAGTACTTC
.	.	TRBV6-5	TRBJ2-7	CASTRRGRGSYEQYF	TGTGCCAGCACCCGTAGGGGTAGAGGCTCCTACGAGCAGTACTTC
.	.	TRBV23-1	TRBJ2-2	CASSPSDSSHRGELFF	TGCGCCAGCAGTCCGTCGGACAGCTCCCATCGCGGGGAGCTGTTTTTT
.	TRBD2	TRBV27	TRBJ2-2	CASSRLAGGPTTGELFF	TGTGCCAGCAGCCGACTAGCGGGAGGCCCAACCACCGGGGAGCTGTTTTTT
.	TRBD1	TRBV19	TRBJ1-1	CASSPQGATEAFF	TGTGCCAGTAGTCCCCAGGGGGCCACTGAAGCTTTCTTT
.	TRBD2	TRBV5-1	TRBJ2-5	CASSGGSASGIETQYF	TGCGCCAGCAGCGGGGGGTCGGCTAGCGGGATAGAGACCCAGTACTTC
.	.	TRBV4-3	TRBJ1-3	CASSFTLQFSGNTIYF	TGCGCCAGCAGCTTCACCTTACAGTTCTCTGGAAACACCATATATTTT
.	.	TRBV30	TRBJ2-3	CAWSAQNTQYF	TGTGCCTGGAGTGCACAAAATACGCAGTATTTT
few	.	TRBV2	TRBJ1-5	CASSQGYNQPQHF	TGTGCCAGCAGTCAGGGGTACAATCAGCCCCAGCATTTT
.	.	TRBV6-5	TRBJ2-1	CASSYLPRGNEQFF	TGTGCCAGCAGTTACCTGCCCAGAGGCAATGAGCAGTTCTTC
.	TRBD2	TRBV7-8	TRBJ2-3	CASGVAGSTDTQYF	TGTGCCAGCGGGGTAGCGGGCAGCACAGATACGCAGTATTTT
.	.	TRBV10-3	TRBJ2-5	CAISGPQGSQETQYF	TGTGCCATCAGTGGCCCACAGGGCTCCCAAGAGACCCAGTACTTC
.	.	TRBV4-2	TRBJ2-7	CASSQAGQDTYEQYF	TGTGCCAGCAGCCAAGCGGGACAAGATACCTACGAGCAGTACTTC
.	.	TRBV27	TRBJ2-1	CASSLEQGRGEQFF	TGTGCCAGCAGTTTAGAGCAGGGGAGGGGTGAGCAGTTCTTC
.	.	TRBV11-2	TRBJ2-7	CASSSTSISYEQYF	TGTGCCAGCAGCTCTACTAGCATTTCCTACGAGCAGTACTTC
.	TRBD2	TRBV29-1	TRBJ2-7	CSAGTNSYEQYF	TGCAGCGCTGGGACTAACTCCTACGAGCAGTACTTC
.	.	TRBV4-3	TRBJ1-6	CASSQDVSSYNSPLHF	TGCGCCAGCAGCCAAGACGTCTCGTCCTATAATTCACCCCTCCACTTT
.	TRBD1	TRBV9	TRBJ1-1	CASSFRTGRTEAFF	TGTGCCAGCAGCTTCCGGACAGGGAGGACTGAAGCTTTCTTT
once	.	TRBV12-5	TRBJ2-7	CASGLVYSLRGQTYEQYF	TGTGCTAGTGGTTTGGTATATAGTCTTAGGGGACAAACCTACGAGCAGTACTTC
.	TRBD1	TRBV6-6	TRBJ1-1	CASSYSGGGDEAFF	TGTGCCAGCAGTTACTCAGGGGGCGGTGATGAAGCTTTCTTT
.	.	TRBV6-6	TRBJ1-3	CASSLTGTSGNTIYF	TGTGCCAGCAGTCTTACAGGAACCTCTGGAAACACCATATATTTT
.	TRBD1	TRBV13	TRBJ2-5	CASSLAQTGSETQYF	TGTGCCAGCAGCTTAGCGCAGACAGGGTCAGAGACCCAGTACTTC
.	TRBD2	TRBV2	TRBJ2-7	CASSDPVAGRSSYEQYF	TGTGCCAGCAGTGACCCGGTAGCGGGACGGAGCTCCTACGAGCAGTACTTC
.	TRBD1	TRBV6-5	TRBJ1-3	CASSYSGTGDSGIYF	TGTGCCAGCAGTTACTCAGGGACAGGGGATTCGGGCATATATTTT
.	TRBD1	TRBV4-1	TRBJ1-2	CASSQVGQRGGYTF	TGCGCCAGCAGCCAAGTGGGACAGCGCGGCGGCTACACCTTC
.	.	TRBV5-1	TRBJ2-1	CASRATSSYNEQFF	TGCGCCAGCAGAGCGACGAGCTCCTACAATGAGCAGTTCTTC
.	.	TRBV7-6	TRBJ2-7	CASSLARHPASYEQYF	TGTGCCAGCAGCTTAGCGCGGCACCCAGCCTCCTACGAGCAGTACTTC
.	.	TRBV11-2	TRBJ2-3	CASSSTRGLDTQYF	TGTGCCAGCAGCTCCACCCGGGGGTTGGATACGCAGTATTTT
.	TRBD1	TRBV19	TRBJ1-4	CASNGQGRDEKLFF	TGTGCCTCAAACGGACAGGGTCGTGATGAAAAACTGTTTTTT
.	.	TRBV21-1	TRBJ1-5	CATKLGHPDNQPQHF	TGTGCCACCAAACTGGGACACCCGGATAATCAGCCCCAGCATTTT
few	TRBD2	TRBV4-2	TRBJ2-5	CASSQGTSGGWTQYF	TGTGCCAGCAGCCAAGGGACTAGCGGGGGTTGGACCCAGTACTTC
.	.	TRBV9	TRBJ2-1	CASSVSPEYNEQFF	TGTGCCAGCAGCGTCTCCCCGGAGTACAATGAGCAGTTCTTC
many	.	TRBV7-6	TRBJ2-1	CASSPTGRLTYNEQFF	TGTGCCAGCAGCCCAACAGGGCGGTTAACCTACAATGAGCAGTTCTTC
.	.	TRBV4-1	TRBJ2-7	CASSLNRDISYEQYF	TGCGCCAGCAGCCTGAACCGGGACATATCCTACGAGCAGTACTTC
.	.	TRBV18	TRBJ2-1	CASSPGWHPVEQFF	TGTGCCAGCTCACCAGGTTGGCACCCCGTAGAGCAGTTCTTC